This TCR beta chain was captured in a study of identifying expanded T cells in peripheral blood. Comment on this clone: No antigen is known for it.

Clones were read by immunoSEQ multiplex PCR, and TCRdb kept only the in-frame ones, dropping some. The sample lists 75,000 to 90,000 clones, approximately 90% occurring once. Healthy donors had no documented immune events, such as infections, while sampled. Whole-study results and caveats: Over approximately two and four weeks, about 15 and 19 clones changed, versus 1.2 between replicates.

V shed 1 base, J shed 4 bases, and the junction held 14 bases outside the gene matches. CDR3 length: 18 residues. Germline values: CDR1 SGHAT, CDR2 FQNNGV. The TCR originated in a person between 18 and 75 years old in good health. The chain joins TRBV11-2 to TRBJ1-2; 8 bases agree with TRBD1. Sequenced sample: blood. CDR3: CASSLGSQGASLGYGYTF. DNA for the CDR3: TGTGCCAGCAGCTTAGGATCCCAGGGGGCCTCTTTAGGCTATGGCTACACCTTC.